This TCR beta chain appears in the sequencing data of a study of blood T cell repertoires in COVID-19. The authors' processing: Researchers report that nucleated cell counts were estimated from reference gene primer amplification. Sequencing was performed with immunoSEQ multiplex PCR; in TCRdb, only in-frame clones are kept and a portion is missing. That table gives V, J and clone size, and the DNA gave D and trimming. The sample contains around 150,000 clones, over 75% of which appear only once. Recruitment covered under 25 US areas and drew participants whose ages spanned about 18 to 95 years. Participant reports of clinical history set cohort assignment. Symptom resolution, clearance, or two negative PCRs marked the recovered donors of Cohort 3. This clone was detected once. The CDR3 runs 13 residues. Germline V gene lookup returns CDR1 LNHDA and CDR2 SQIVND (reference sequence). The ends were cut back, 9 bases at V and 5 bases at J, with 13 bases in the middle.

This chain uses TRBV19 with TRBJ1-4, with D possibly TRBD1 on 6 matching bases. The source is a man aged 45-65 years who had recovered from COVID-19. The sample consisted of PBMCs or T cells enriched from blood (not recorded which). CDR3 sequence (DNA): TGTGCCAGCAGGTCAGGGGAGAATGAAAAACTGTTTTTT. This translates into CASRSGENEKLFF.